Following are 20 T cell receptor beta chains from one sample sequenced in a study of cytomegalovirus exposure and HLA in healthy donors. It was with 60 Vbeta and 13 Jbeta primers that the PCR ran. TCRdb keeps only in-frame clones here, not all; method: immunoSEQ multiplex PCR. The sample includes roughly 84,000 clones, about four fifths seen only once; the top ten take around 5.4%. The specimen sequenced was PBMCs. Receptor source: a male donor in good health and CMV-seropositive.

The chain combines TRBV7-9 with TRBJ1-4; D might be TRBD1 (5 bases). This CDR3 spans 15 amino acids. V was clipped by 5 bases and J by 3 bases, with 13 bases between them. Germline assignment: CDR1 SEHNR and CDR2 FQNEAQ (reference sequence). The CDR3 sequence is CASSPAGWANEKLFF. Written as DNA, the CDR3 is TGTGCCAGCAGCCCGGCAGGGTGGGCTAATGAAAAACTGTTTTTT.

The rearrangement joins TRBV18 to TRBJ1-3, with 12 bases fitting TRBD1. The CDR3 length is 18 residues. Germline V gives CDR1 KGHSH, CDR2 LQKENI. Germline trimming cut 5 bases from V and 2 bases from J; bases unmatched to any gene: 10. The CDR3 DNA sequence: TGTGCCAGCTCAGAAACGGGACAGGGGGCCTACGCTGGAAACACCATATATTTT. This gives the protein CASSETGQGAYAGNTIYF.

This clone was picked up one time. The CDR3 spells CASSLFRDLSNQPQHF. The CDR3, as DNA: TGTGCCAGCAGCCTTTTCCGGGACTTAAGCAATCAGCCCCAGCATTTT. The chain links TRBV28 to TRBJ1-5, with D perhaps matching TRBD1 (5 bases). The CDR3 extends over 16 amino acids. Trimming removed 6 bases at V and 1 base at J, with 16 bases between. The germline gives CDR1 MDHEN, CDR2 SYDVKM.

The chain recombines TRBV19 with TRBJ2-3; the match to TRBD2 covers 11 bases. This CDR3 has 15 residues. The germline V gene encodes CDR1 LNHDA and CDR2 SQIVND (reference sequence). With V trimmed by 4 bases and J by 1 base, 1 base remained unmatched. The CDR3 DNA reads as TGTGCCAGTAGTAAACTAGCGGGGGGCACAGATACGCAGTATTTT. The encoded protein is CASSKLAGGTDTQYF.

The chain uses TRBV4-1 and TRBJ2-1; D is undetermined. This CDR3 comprises 15 residues. Germline assignment: CDR1 MGHRA and CDR2 YSYEKL. V was pared by 6 bases and J by 0 bases, with 12 bases between. CDR3 in amino acids: CASREPSSSYNEQFF. CDR3 nucleotides: TGCGCCAGCAGGGAGCCCTCGAGCTCCTACAATGAGCAGTTCTTC.

This clone was recorded once. The CDR3 is CASRYRSDYNSPLHF. The CDR3 coding sequence is TGTGCCAGTAGATACAGGAGTGACTATAATTCACCCCTCCACTTT. V usage is TRBV19 and J usage is TRBJ1-6; tentative D call: TRBD1 (5 bases). The CDR3 contains 15 residues. Germline V gene sequence: CDR1 LNHDA, CDR2 SQIVND (reference sequence). Trimming removed 6 bases at V and 3 bases at J, with 12 bases between.

CDR3 loop: CASSYEKASGRAEQFF. CDR3 nucleotides: TGTGCCAGCAGTTACGAAAAGGCTAGCGGGCGGGCTGAGCAGTTCTTC. J is TRBJ2-1 and V is TRBV6-4; 8 bases are a match to TRBD2. Germline V gene sequence: CDR1 MRHNA, CDR2 SNTAGT. The CDR3 has 16 residues. V lost 5 bases to trimming and J lost 9 bases; unmatched junction nucleotides: 15.

The chain employs TRBV15 and TRBJ2-2, with 8 bases lining up with TRBD2. This CDR3 is 16 amino acids long. CDR1 is LNHNV and CDR2 is YYDKDF in the germline V gene (reference sequence). Losses at the gene ends were 3 bases for V and 8 bases for J; bases not matched to a gene: 11. The CDR3 coding sequence is TGTGCCACCAGCAGGGAGCGGGAGTTGGGTAGGGGGGAGCTGTTTTTT. This sequence encodes CATSRERELGRGELFF.

V and J are TRBV19 and TRBJ2-3, with 9 positions matching TRBD1. Germline V CDR1 and CDR2: LNHDA, SQIVND (reference sequence). V gave up 6 bases and J gave up 4 bases; unmatched junction bases: 5. CDR3 size: 14 residues. CDR3 DNA sequence: TGTGCCAGTAGGCTAGGACAGGGGCCAGATACGCAGTATTTT. This codes for CASRLGQGPDTQYF.

J is TRBJ1-6 and V is TRBV6-6; 8 bases line up with TRBD1. V shed 2 bases, J shed 9 bases, and the junction held 9 bases outside the gene matches. CDR1 and CDR2 (germline): MNHNY, SVGAGI (reference sequence). This CDR3 has 16 amino acids. As DNA, the CDR3 is TGTGCCAGCAGTTACAGTTCAGGACAGGGTTCTTCACCCCTCCACTTT. The encoded protein is CASSYSSGQGSSPLHF.

Only a few counts were recorded for this clone. One junction end disagrees with the germline gene, perhaps due to a read error. This chain joins TRBV28 and TRBJ1-2; D is perhaps TRBD1 (6 bases). The CDR3 has 10 amino acids. CDR1 and CDR2 from the germline V gene are MDHEN and SYDVKM. CDR3 coding DNA: TGTGCCAGCAGTTCGCAGGGGCTGTTCTTC. Its translation: CASSSQGLFF.

This clone was detected only a few times. The CDR3 region is CASSLFLAEVYEQYF. The DNA of the CDR3 is TGTGCCAGCAGCTTGTTCCTTGCGGAGGTCTACGAGCAGTACTTC. V is TRBV5-6 and J is TRBJ2-7; TRBD2 might be the D (5 bases). CDR1 and CDR2 (germline): SGHDT, YYEEEE. V was trimmed by 1 base and J by 3 bases, leaving 14 bases between them. This CDR3 contains 15 residues.

The rearrangement uses TRBV7-9 and TRBJ2-5, with D hard to call. Germline V gene data show CDR1 as SEHNR and CDR2 as FQNEAQ (reference sequence). The CDR3 is 13 amino acids. V lost 2 bases and J lost 4, with 8 bases in between. CDR3: CASSLPPVETQYF. CDR3 nucleotide sequence: TGTGCCAGCAGCTTACCTCCTGTAGAGACCCAGTACTTC.

The J gene is TRBJ2-6, the V gene TRBV6-1; D possibly corresponds to TRBD2 (5 bases). V was shortened by 11 bases and J by 4 bases, with 18 bases between the two germline ends. Per germline, CDR1 MNHNS and CDR2 SASEGT. This CDR3 is built from 15 residues. CDR3 sequence: CAGSEGSGGANVLTF. The CDR3 nucleotides read TGTGCCGGCTCAGAGGGATCGGGGGGGGCCAACGTCCTGACTTTC.

This clone was seen a single time. The chain joins TRBV11-2 to TRBJ2-7, with a tentative D call TRBD1 (7 bases). The CDR3 spans 16 residues. V was cut by 4 bases and J by 5 bases, with 21 bases left in between. Germline V gene lookup returns CDR1 SGHAT and CDR2 FQNNGV. The DNA for the CDR3 is TGTGCCAGCAGCTATTTGAGGGGGCGAGCGGGTAACGAGCAGTACTTC. This sequence encodes CASSYLRGRAGNEQYF.

This chain uses TRBV6-4 with TRBJ2-7, with D possibly being TRBD2 (6 bases). V dropped 2 bases and J dropped 0 bases, with 11 bases sitting between them. The CDR3 has 15 residues. Per germline, CDR1 MRHNA and CDR2 SNTAGT. CDR3 DNA sequence: TGTGCCAGCAGTGACGGGGGACTTAGCTCCTACGAGCAGTACTTC. This translates into CASSDGGLSSYEQYF.

The J gene is TRBJ1-1, the V gene TRBV18; a possible D gene is TRBD1 (6 bases). Germline V gene lookup returns CDR1 KGHSH and CDR2 LQKENI. Trimming stripped 2 bases from V and 7 bases from J, with 11 bases between. CDR3 length equals 13 residues. Here the CDR3 reads CASSPAGQNEAFF. In DNA form, the CDR3 reads TGTGCCAGCTCACCAGCAGGACAGAATGAAGCTTTCTTT.

The chain uses TRBV6-5 and TRBJ2-1, with D possibly matching TRBD1 (6 bases). This CDR3 comprises 15 residues. Trimming removed 5 bases at V and 6 bases at J, with 17 bases between. Per germline, CDR1 MNHEY and CDR2 SVGAGI. CDR3 in amino acids: CASSGHGGAFNEQFF. CDR3 nucleotide sequence: TGTGCCAGCAGTGGCCATGGGGGCGCGTTCAATGAGCAGTTCTTC.

The genes are TRBV5-4 and TRBJ1-1, with TRBD1 as a possible D gene (5 bases). Trimming removed 0 bases from V and 1 base from J, with 16 bases in between. Per germline, CDR1 SGHNT and CDR2 YYREEE (reference sequence). CDR3 length: 17 amino acids. In DNA form, the CDR3 reads TGTGCCAGCAGCTTGGAGCGGTGGGGGAGGGGGAACACTGAAGCTTTCTTT. This translates into CASSLERWGRGNTEAFF.

The chain recombines TRBV13 with TRBJ2-7; D gene unclear. Looked up from germline, CDR1 is PRHDT and CDR2 is FYEKMQ (reference sequence). V lost 1 base to trimming and J lost 3 bases, with 7 bases between them. The CDR3 runs 13 residues. CDR3 sequence (DNA): TGTGCCAGCAGCTTAGCACATTTCTACGAGCAGTACTTC. It is translated as CASSLAHFYEQYF. Full variable domain (remainder filled in from reference TRBV13 and TRBJ2-7): AAGVIQSPRHLIKEKRETATLKCYPIPRHDTVYWYQQGPGQDPQFLISFYEKMQSDKGSIPDRFSAQQFSDYHSELNMSSLELGDSALYFCASSLAHFYEQYFGPGTRLTVT.